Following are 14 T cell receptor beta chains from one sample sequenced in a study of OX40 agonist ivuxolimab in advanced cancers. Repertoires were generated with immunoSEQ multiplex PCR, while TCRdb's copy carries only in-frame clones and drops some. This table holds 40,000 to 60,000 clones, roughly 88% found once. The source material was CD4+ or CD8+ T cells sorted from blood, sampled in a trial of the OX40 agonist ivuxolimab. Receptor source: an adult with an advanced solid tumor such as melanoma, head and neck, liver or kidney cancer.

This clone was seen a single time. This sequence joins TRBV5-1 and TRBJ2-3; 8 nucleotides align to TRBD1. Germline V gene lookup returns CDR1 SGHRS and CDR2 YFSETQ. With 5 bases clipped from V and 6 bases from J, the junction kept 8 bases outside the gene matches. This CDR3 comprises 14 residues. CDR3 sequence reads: CASRRQGSSDTQYF. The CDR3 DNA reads TGCGCCAGCAGAAGACAGGGGTCGTCCGATACGCAGTATTTT.

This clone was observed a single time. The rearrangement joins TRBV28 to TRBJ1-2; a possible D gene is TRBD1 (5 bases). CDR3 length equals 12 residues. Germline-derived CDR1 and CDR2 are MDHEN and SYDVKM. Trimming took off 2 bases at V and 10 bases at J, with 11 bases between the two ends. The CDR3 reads CASSLDGAVYTF. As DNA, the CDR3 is TGTGCCAGCAGTTTAGATGGGGCAGTCTACACCTTC.

CDR3 DNA sequence: TGTGCCAGCAGCTTAGGTATAGGGGGCACCTACAATGAGCAGTTCTTC. The encoded protein is CASSLGIGGTYNEQFF. J is TRBJ2-1 and V is TRBV7-9, with 7 positions matching TRBD1. This CDR3 comprises 16 residues. Germline CDR1 is SEHNR and CDR2 is FQNEAQ (reference sequence). Trimming cost V 1 base and J 2 bases; bases outside gene matches: 5.

In nucleotides, the CDR3 is TGTGCCAGCAGGTATACAGGGGATGACACTGAAGCTTTCTTT. Protein product: CASRYTGDDTEAFF. The chain recombines TRBV6-6 with TRBJ1-1; 7 nucleotides align to TRBD1. Trimming cost V 6 bases and J 3 bases; bases outside gene matches: 7. Germline assignment: CDR1 MNHNY and CDR2 SVGAGI (reference sequence). The CDR3 extends over 14 amino acids.

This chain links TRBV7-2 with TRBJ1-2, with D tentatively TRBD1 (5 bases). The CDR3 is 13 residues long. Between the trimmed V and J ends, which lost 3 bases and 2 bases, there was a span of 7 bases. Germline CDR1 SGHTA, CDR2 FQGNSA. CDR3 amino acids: CASSLNRNYGYTF. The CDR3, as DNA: TGTGCCAGCAGCTTGAACAGGAACTATGGCTACACCTTC.

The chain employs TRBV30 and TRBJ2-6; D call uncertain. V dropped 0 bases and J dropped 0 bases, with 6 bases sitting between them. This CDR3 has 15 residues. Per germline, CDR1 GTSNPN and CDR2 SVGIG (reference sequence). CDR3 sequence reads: CAWSVWTSGANVLTF. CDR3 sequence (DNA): TGTGCCTGGAGTGTTTGGACCTCTGGGGCCAACGTCCTGACTTTC.

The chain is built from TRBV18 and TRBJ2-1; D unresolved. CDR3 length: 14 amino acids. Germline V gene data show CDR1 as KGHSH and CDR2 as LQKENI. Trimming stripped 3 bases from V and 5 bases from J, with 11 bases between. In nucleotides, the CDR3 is TGTGCCAGCTCACCCGCGATAGGGCACAATGAGCAGTTCTTC. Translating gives CASSPAIGHNEQFF.

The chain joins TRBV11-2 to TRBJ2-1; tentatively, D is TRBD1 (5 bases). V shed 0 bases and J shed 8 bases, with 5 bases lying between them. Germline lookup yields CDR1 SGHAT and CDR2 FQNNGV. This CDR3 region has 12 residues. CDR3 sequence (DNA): TGTGCCAGCAGCTTAGAAGGGGATGAGCAGTTCTTC. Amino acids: CASSLEGDEQFF.

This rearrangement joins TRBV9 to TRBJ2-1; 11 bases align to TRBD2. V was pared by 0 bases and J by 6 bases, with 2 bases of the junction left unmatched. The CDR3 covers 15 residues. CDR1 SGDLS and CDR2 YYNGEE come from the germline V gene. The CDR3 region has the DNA TGTGCCAGCAGCGTAGTTACTAGCGGGAGCAATGAGCAGTTCTTC. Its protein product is CASSVVTSGSNEQFF.

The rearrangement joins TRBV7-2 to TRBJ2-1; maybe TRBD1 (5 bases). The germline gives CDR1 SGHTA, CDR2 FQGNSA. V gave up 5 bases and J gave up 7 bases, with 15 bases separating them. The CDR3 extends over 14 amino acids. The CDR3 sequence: CASSVERKGNEQFF. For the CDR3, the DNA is TGTGCCAGCAGCGTAGAGCGAAAGGGGAATGAGCAGTTCTTC.

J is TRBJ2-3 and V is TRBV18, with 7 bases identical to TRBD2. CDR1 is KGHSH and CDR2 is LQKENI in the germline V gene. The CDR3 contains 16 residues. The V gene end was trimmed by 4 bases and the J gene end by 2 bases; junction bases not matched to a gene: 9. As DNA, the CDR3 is TGTGCCAGCTCACATCAGCGGGGACGGCTCACAGATACGCAGTATTTT. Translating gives CASSHQRGRLTDTQYF.

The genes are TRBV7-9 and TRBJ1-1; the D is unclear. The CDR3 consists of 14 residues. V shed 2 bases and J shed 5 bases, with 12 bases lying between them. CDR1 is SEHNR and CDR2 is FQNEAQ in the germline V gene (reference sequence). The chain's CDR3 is CASSLSVLSTEAFF. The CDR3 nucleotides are TGTGCCAGCAGCTTAAGTGTCCTAAGTACTGAAGCTTTCTTT.

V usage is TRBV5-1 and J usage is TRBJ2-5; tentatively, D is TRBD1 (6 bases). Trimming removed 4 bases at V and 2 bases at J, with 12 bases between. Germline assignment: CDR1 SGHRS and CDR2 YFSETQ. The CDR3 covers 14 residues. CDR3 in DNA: TGCGCCAGCAGCGCTGGACAGACACAAGAGACCCAGTACTTC. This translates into CASSAGQTQETQYF.

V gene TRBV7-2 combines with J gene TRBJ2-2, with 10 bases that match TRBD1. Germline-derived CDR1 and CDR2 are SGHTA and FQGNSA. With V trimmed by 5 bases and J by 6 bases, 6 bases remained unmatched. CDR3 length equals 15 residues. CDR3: CASSRDRGVAGELFF. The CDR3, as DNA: TGTGCCAGCAGCCGGGACAGGGGAGTGGCCGGGGAGCTGTTTTTT.